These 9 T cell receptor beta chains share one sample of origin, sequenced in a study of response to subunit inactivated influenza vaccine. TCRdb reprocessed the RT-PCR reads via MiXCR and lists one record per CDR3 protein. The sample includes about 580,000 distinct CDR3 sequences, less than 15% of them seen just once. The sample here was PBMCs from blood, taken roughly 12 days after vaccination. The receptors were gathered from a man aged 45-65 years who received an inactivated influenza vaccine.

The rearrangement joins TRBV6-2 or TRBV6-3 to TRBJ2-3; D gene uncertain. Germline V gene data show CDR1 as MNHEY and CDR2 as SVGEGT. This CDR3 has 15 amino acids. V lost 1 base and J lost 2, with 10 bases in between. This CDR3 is CASSYYGRPTDTQYF. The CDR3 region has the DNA TGTGCCAGCAGTTACTACGGGCGCCCCACAGATACGCAGTATTTT.

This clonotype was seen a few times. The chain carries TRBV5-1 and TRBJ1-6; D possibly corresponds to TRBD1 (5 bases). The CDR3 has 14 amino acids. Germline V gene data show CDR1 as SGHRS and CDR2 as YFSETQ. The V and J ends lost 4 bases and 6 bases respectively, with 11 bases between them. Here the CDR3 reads CASSEGGVNSPLHF. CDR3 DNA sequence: TGCGCCAGCAGCGAGGGAGGGGTTAATTCACCCCTCCACTTT.

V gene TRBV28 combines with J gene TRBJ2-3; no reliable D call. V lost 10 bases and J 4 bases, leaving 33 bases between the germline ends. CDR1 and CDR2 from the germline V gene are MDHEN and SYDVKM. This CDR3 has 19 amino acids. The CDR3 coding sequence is TGTGCCACCTTTCCGTCAAGGCTCGGCCCTACCAGGCCCGCAGATACGCAGTATTTT. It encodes CATFPSRLGPTRPADTQYF.

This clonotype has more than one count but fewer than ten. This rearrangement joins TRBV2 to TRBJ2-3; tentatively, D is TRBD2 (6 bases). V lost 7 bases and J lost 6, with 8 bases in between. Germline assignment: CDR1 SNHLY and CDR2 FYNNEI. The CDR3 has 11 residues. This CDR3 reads CASTGVDTQYF. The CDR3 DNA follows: TGTGCCAGCACGGGAGTGGATACGCAGTATTTT.

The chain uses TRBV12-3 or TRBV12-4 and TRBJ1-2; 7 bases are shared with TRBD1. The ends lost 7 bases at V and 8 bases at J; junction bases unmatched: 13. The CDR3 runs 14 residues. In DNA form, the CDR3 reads TGTGCCAGCACCCCAGGGGGAGATCCTGGGGGCTACACCTTC. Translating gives CASTPGGDPGGYTF.

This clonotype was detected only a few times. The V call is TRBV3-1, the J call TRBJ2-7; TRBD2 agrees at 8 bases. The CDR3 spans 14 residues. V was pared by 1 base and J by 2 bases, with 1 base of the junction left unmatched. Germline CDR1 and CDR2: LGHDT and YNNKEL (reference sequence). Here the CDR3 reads CASSQALAAYEQYF. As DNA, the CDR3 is TGTGCCAGCAGCCAAGCACTAGCGGCCTACGAGCAGTACTTC.

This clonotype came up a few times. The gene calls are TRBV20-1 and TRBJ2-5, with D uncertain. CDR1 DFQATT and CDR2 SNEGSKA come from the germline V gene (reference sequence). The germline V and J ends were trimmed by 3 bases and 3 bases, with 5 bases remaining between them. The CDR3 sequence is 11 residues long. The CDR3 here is CSASKKETQYF. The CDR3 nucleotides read TGCAGTGCTAGCAAGAAAGAGACCCAGTACTTC.

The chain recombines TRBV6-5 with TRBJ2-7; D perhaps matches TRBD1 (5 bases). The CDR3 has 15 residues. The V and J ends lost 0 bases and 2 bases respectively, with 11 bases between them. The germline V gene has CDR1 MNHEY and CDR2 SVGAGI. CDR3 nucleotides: TGTGCCAGCAGTTACTCTCAGGGAACAACCTACGAGCAGTACTTC. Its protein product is CASSYSQGTTYEQYF.

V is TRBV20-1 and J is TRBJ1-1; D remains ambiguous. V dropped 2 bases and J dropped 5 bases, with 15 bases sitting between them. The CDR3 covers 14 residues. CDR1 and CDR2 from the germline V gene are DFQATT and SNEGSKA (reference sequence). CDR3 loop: CSARHPTRRTEAFF. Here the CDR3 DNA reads TGCAGTGCTAGACACCCGACCCGGAGGACTGAAGCTTTCTTT.